The 25 T cell receptor beta chains below were found in one sample sequenced in a study of cytomegalovirus exposure and HLA in healthy donors. PCR involved 60 Vbeta and 13 Jbeta primers. Profiled with immunoSEQ multiplex PCR; TCRdb holds only in-frame clones, not every one. The sample includes 130,000 or so clones, around 73% of them seen just once. Sequenced material: PBMCs. The receptors here all came from a female donor in good health and CMV-seronegative.

The chain joins TRBV6-5 to TRBJ2-3; TRBD2 aligns across 7 bases. The CDR3 has 16 amino acids. Germline V gene data show CDR1 as MNHEY and CDR2 as SVGAGI. V trimming: 0 bases; J trimming: 2 bases; junction bases outside the gene matches: 5. DNA for the CDR3: TGTGCCAGCAGTTACTCGGGACGGGGGGTCACAGATACGCAGTATTTT. Residues: CASSYSGRGVTDTQYF.

V usage is TRBV5-5 and J usage is TRBJ1-3, with D perhaps TRBD1 (5 bases). Germline CDR1 SGHKS, CDR2 YYEKEE (reference sequence). This CDR3 contains 15 residues. V lost 6 bases to trimming and J lost 4 bases, with 17 bases between them. CDR3 nucleotides: TGTGCCAGCAAGCTTTATCCGACAGAAGGAAACACCATATATTTT. Its protein is CASKLYPTEGNTIYF.

This clone was detected only once. The V call is TRBV5-1, the J call TRBJ1-6; 10 bases agree with TRBD1. CDR1 is SGHRS, CDR2 YFSETQ, per germline. V shed 7 bases, J shed 6 bases, and the junction held 7 bases outside the gene matches. This CDR3 spans 15 amino acids. This CDR3 is CASGTRQGANSPLHF. CDR3 bases: TGCGCCAGCGGCACCAGACAGGGGGCTAATTCACCCCTCCACTTT.

This clone was seen more than once but under ten times. This chain uses TRBV2 with TRBJ1-1; D is possibly TRBD1 (6 bases). V lost 3 bases and J lost 1, with 9 bases in between. This CDR3 region has 14 residues. Looked up from germline, CDR1 is SNHLY and CDR2 is FYNNEI. CDR3 sequence reads: CASSEGAGNTEAFF. Here the CDR3 DNA reads TGTGCCAGCAGTGAGGGGGCGGGGAACACTGAAGCTTTCTTT.

As to this clone: A read error may produce the germline difference seen at one junction end. The V gene is TRBV7-9, the J gene TRBJ2-7; 12 nucleotides match TRBD2. Per germline, CDR1 SEHNR and CDR2 FQNEAQ (reference sequence). This CDR3 contains 16 residues. CDR3 bases: TGTTCCAGCAGCGCCGGACTAGCGGGGATCTCCTACGAGCAGTACTTC. Amino acid sequence: CSSSAGLAGISYEQYF.

This chain's CDR3 is CASSEPGAHSYEQYF. In DNA, the CDR3 is TGTGCCAGCAGTGAACCGGGAGCGCACTCCTACGAGCAGTACTTC. The J gene is TRBJ2-7, the V gene TRBV6-1; a weak D match, TRBD2 (6 bases). Between the trimmed V and J ends, which lost 2 bases and 0 bases, there was a span of 11 bases. Germline values: CDR1 MNHNS, CDR2 SASEGT. This CDR3 has 15 amino acids.

This chain connects TRBV9 to TRBJ2-5; 8 bases are shared with TRBD1. The CDR3 extends over 15 amino acids. The J segment lost 4 bases and the V segment lost 4 bases, leaving 9 bases of the junction unmatched. Germline loops: CDR1 SGDLS, CDR2 YYNGEE. CDR3 in DNA: TGTGCCAGCAGCCCCCGACAGGGGCAGTCAGAGACCCAGTACTTC. It is translated as CASSPRQGQSETQYF.

This clone was seen more than once but under ten times. The genes are TRBV28 and TRBJ2-7; TRBD1 matches at 7 bases. Germline V gene data show CDR1 as MDHEN and CDR2 as SYDVKM. CDR3 size: 15 residues. The V and J ends lost 6 bases and 5 bases, in that order; junction bases with no gene match: 13. CDR3 in amino acids: CASSSLQGLVNEQYF. As DNA, the CDR3 is TGTGCCAGCAGCTCACTACAGGGGTTAGTCAACGAGCAGTACTTC.

The chain is built from TRBV7-2 and TRBJ2-5; D uncertain. Trimming took off 2 bases at V and 2 bases at J, with 9 bases between the two ends. The CDR3 runs to 14 residues. The germline gives CDR1 SGHTA, CDR2 FQGNSA. The CDR3 coding sequence is TGTGCCAGCAGCTTATTGCGGCAACAAGAGACCCAGTACTTC. Its protein product is CASSLLRQQETQYF.

The chain is built from TRBV5-8 and TRBJ1-1; D is undetermined. The V end was cut by 3 bases, the J end by 0 bases, with 12 bases between. Germline CDR1 SGHTS, CDR2 YDEGEE. CDR3 length: 15 residues. This CDR3 is CASSYRHKLNTEAFF. The CDR3 DNA reads as TGTGCCAGCAGCTACCGCCACAAGTTGAACACTGAAGCTTTCTTT.

This chain connects TRBV5-4 to TRBJ1-5; the D gene is possibly TRBD1 (6 bases). The CDR3 runs 14 residues. V lost 2 bases, J lost 4 bases, and 10 bases lay in between. The V gene's germline CDR1 is SGHNT and CDR2 YYREEE (reference sequence). CDR3 nucleotide sequence: TGTGCCAGCAGCTTCACAGGGAGTAATCAGCCCCAGCATTTT. Translated: CASSFTGSNQPQHF.

This clone was detected only a few times. Other DNA sequences within the sample encode an identical CDR3. This rearrangement joins TRBV6-6 to TRBJ1-1; D perhaps matches TRBD1 (5 bases). The CDR3 spans 13 residues. V was pared by 0 bases and J by 5 bases, with 7 bases between. Per germline, CDR1 MNHNY and CDR2 SVGAGI (reference sequence). The CDR3 coding sequence is TGTGCCAGCAGTTACTCACGGGGGACTGAAGCTTTCTTT. It yields the protein CASSYSRGTEAFF.

The chain employs TRBV25-1 and TRBJ2-5; maybe TRBD2 (6 bases). CDR1 is MGHDK and CDR2 is SYGVNS in the germline V gene. Trimming pared 3 bases from V and 1 base from J, leaving 21 bases between. CDR3 length equals 18 residues. The CDR3 is CASSDGRVASVSQETQYF. CDR3 nucleotides: TGTGCCAGCAGTGATGGCCGGGTGGCTAGCGTGTCCCAAGAGACCCAGTACTTC. Variable domain in full (rest from reference TRBV25-1 and TRBJ2-5): EADIYQTPRYLVIGTGKKITLECSQTMGHDKMYWYQQDPGMELHLIHYSYGVNSTEKGDLSSESTVSRIRTEHFPLTLESARPSHTSQYLCASSDGRVASVSQETQYFGPGTRLLVL.

This clone was observed a single time. V and J are TRBV10-3 and TRBJ2-1; TRBD2 matches at 8 bases. CDR1 is ENHRY, CDR2 SYGVKD, per germline. This CDR3 comprises 18 residues. The V gene end was trimmed by 0 bases and the J gene end by 0 bases; junction bases not matched to a gene: 7. CDR3 DNA: TGTGCCATCAGTGAGTCGGCGGGGGGCCCCGGCTCCTACAATGAGCAGTTCTTC. This translates into CAISESAGGPGSYNEQFF.

The genes are TRBV6-1 and TRBJ2-7, with D possibly being TRBD1 (6 bases). CDR1 is MNHNS and CDR2 is SASEGT in the germline V gene. CDR3 size: 13 residues. Trimming left V 7 bases short and J 3 bases short, with 13 bases between. CDR3 in DNA: TGTGCCAGCATGGGGACACCTCACTACGAGCAGTACTTC. Protein product: CASMGTPHYEQYF.

The rearrangement joins TRBV6-5 to TRBJ1-3; weak D call: TRBD1 (6 bases). This CDR3 has 14 residues. V dropped 6 bases and J dropped 1 base, with 10 bases sitting between them. Germline values: CDR1 MNHEY, CDR2 SVGAGI. The CDR3 loop reads CASREGGSGNTIYF. For the CDR3, the DNA is TGTGCCAGCAGGGAAGGGGGTTCTGGAAACACCATATATTTT.

J is TRBJ2-3 and V is TRBV5-4; 9 bases line up with TRBD1. Germline CDR1 is SGHNT and CDR2 is YYREEE (reference sequence). The V segment lost 2 bases and the J segment 3 bases; nucleotides outside the gene matches: 7. CDR3 size: 16 residues. CDR3 sequence reads: CASSFNTGGPTDTQYF. The CDR3 coding sequence is TGTGCCAGCAGCTTCAATACAGGGGGCCCTACAGATACGCAGTATTTT.

The rearrangement uses TRBV7-3 and TRBJ2-1, with a weak D call TRBD1 (6 bases). Germline V gives CDR1 SGHTA, CDR2 FQGTGA. The V and J ends lost 5 bases and 0 bases respectively, with 14 bases between them. The CDR3 has 16 amino acids. CDR3 bases: TGTGCCAGCAGCCCACAGGGAGAAAGCTCCTACAATGAGCAGTTCTTC. Translating it yields CASSPQGESSYNEQFF.

V usage is TRBV15 and J usage is TRBJ1-3; weak D call: TRBD1 (5 bases). The germline V gene encodes CDR1 LNHNV and CDR2 YYDKDF (reference sequence). Trimming removed 0 bases from V and 1 base from J, with 16 bases in between. This CDR3 is built from 18 residues. CDR3 sequence reads: CATSRDRAKGLSGNTIYF. CDR3 DNA: TGTGCCACCAGCAGAGATAGGGCGAAGGGGCTTTCTGGAAACACCATATATTTT.

The chain carries TRBV5-1 and TRBJ1-4; D not certain. CDR3 length: 13 amino acids. Germline V gives CDR1 SGHRS, CDR2 YFSETQ. V dropped 5 bases and J dropped 4 bases, with 9 bases sitting between them. This CDR3 reads CASRSQDNEKLFF. The CDR3 DNA reads as TGCGCCAGCAGGAGCCAGGATAATGAAAAACTGTTTTTT.

V is TRBV29-1 and J is TRBJ1-2; 7 nucleotides agree with TRBD1. This CDR3 is 16 amino acids long. J lost 4 bases, V lost 4 bases, and 15 bases had no gene match. Germline CDR1 SQVTM, CDR2 ANQGSEA. CDR3 in amino acids: CSVVFKGAAVSYGYTF. Written as DNA, the CDR3 is TGCAGCGTTGTTTTTAAGGGGGCCGCTGTTAGCTATGGCTACACCTTC. Looking up the rest from reference TRBV29-1 and TRBJ1-2 gives the full variable domain: SAVISQKPSRDICQRGTSLTIQCQVDSQVTMMFWYRQQPGQSLTLIATANQGSEATYESGFVIDKFPISRPNLTFSTLTVSNMSPEDSSIYLCSVVFKGAAVSYGYTFGSGTRLTVV.

This chain links TRBV7-8 with TRBJ2-7; 8 nucleotides agree with TRBD2. Germline assignment: CDR1 SGHVS and CDR2 FQNEAQ. The CDR3 runs 18 residues. The V gene end was trimmed by 1 base and the J gene end by 1 base; junction bases not matched to a gene: 12. CDR3 bases: TGTGCCAGCAGCTTAGTTGGTTTAGCGGGAAGGGGTTCCTACGAGCAGTACTTC. Translating it yields CASSLVGLAGRGSYEQYF.

V and J are TRBV27 and TRBJ2-2; 11 bases agree with TRBD2. This CDR3 has 18 amino acids. Germline CDR1 MNHEY, CDR2 SMNVEV (reference sequence). J was trimmed by 5 bases and V by 5 bases; bases with no gene match: 13. CDR3: CASSPRGSGGAMTGELFF. CDR3 coding DNA: TGTGCCAGCAGTCCCCGGGGTAGCGGGGGGGCCATGACCGGGGAGCTGTTTTTT.

The chain has TRBV27 and TRBJ2-5; the match to TRBD2 covers 14 bases. The germline CDR1 and CDR2 sequences are MNHEY and SMNVEV (reference sequence). The CDR3 spans 15 residues. With V trimmed by 6 bases and J by 4 bases, 4 bases remained unmatched. CDR3 in amino acids: CASRTSGRATETQYF. CDR3 bases: TGTGCCAGCAGGACTAGCGGGAGGGCCACAGAGACCCAGTACTTC.

This clone was counted only a few times. The chain is built from TRBV15 and TRBJ1-6; D is ambiguous. This CDR3 is 16 amino acids long. Germline CDR1 reads LNHNV; CDR2 reads YYDKDF (reference sequence). Trimming stripped 5 bases from V and 3 bases from J, with 14 bases between. The CDR3 spells CATSDPAEFYNSPLHF. In DNA form, the CDR3 reads TGTGCCACCAGCGACCCAGCGGAATTCTATAATTCACCCCTCCACTTT.